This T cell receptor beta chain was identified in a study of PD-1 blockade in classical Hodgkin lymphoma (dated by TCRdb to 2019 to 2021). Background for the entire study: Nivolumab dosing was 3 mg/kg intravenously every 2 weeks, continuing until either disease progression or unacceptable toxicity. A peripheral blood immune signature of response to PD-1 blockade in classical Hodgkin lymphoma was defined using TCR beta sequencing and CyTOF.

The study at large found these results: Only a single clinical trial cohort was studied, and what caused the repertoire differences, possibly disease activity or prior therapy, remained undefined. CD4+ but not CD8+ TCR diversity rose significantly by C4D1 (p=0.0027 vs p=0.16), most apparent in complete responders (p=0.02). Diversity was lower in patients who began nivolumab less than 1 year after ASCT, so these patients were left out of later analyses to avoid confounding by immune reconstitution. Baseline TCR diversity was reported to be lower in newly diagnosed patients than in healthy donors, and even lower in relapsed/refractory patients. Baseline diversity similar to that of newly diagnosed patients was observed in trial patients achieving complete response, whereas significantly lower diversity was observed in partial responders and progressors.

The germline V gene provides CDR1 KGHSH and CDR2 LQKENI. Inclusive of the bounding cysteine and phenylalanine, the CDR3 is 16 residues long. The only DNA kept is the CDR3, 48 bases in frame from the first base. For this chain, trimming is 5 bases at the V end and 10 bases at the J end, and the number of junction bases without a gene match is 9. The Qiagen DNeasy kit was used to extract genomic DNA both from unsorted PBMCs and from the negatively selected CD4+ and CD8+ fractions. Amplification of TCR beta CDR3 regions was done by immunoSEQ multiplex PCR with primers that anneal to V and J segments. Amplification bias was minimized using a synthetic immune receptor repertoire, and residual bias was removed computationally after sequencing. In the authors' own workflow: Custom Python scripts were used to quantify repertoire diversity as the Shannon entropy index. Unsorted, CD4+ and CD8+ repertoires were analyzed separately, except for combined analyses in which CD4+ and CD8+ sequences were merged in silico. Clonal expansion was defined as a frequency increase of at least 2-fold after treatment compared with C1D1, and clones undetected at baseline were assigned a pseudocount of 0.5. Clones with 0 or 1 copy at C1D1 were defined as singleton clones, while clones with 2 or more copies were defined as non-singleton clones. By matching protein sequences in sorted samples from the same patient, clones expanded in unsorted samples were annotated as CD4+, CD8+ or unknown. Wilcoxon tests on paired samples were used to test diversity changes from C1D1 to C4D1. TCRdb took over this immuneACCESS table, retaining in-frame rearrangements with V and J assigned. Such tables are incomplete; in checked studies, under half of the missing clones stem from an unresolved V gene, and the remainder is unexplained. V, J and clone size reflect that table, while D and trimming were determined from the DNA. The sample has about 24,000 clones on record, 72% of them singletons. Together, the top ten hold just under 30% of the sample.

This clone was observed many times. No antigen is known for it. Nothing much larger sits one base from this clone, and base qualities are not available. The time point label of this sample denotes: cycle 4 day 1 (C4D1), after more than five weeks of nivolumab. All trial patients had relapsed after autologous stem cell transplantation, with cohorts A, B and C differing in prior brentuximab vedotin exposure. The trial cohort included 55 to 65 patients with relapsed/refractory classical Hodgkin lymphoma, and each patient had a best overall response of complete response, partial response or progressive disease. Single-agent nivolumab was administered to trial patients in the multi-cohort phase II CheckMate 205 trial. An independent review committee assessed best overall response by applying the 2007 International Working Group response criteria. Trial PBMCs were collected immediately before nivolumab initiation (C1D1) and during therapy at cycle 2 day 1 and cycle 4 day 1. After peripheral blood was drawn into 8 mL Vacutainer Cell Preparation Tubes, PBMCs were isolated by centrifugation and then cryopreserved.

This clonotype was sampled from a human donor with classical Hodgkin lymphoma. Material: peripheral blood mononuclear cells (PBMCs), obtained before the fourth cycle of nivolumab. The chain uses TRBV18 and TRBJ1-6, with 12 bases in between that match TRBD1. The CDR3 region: CASSSFRDRGQSPLHF. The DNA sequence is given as TGTGCCAGCTCATCATTCCGGGACAGGGGGCAATCACCCCTCCACTTT.